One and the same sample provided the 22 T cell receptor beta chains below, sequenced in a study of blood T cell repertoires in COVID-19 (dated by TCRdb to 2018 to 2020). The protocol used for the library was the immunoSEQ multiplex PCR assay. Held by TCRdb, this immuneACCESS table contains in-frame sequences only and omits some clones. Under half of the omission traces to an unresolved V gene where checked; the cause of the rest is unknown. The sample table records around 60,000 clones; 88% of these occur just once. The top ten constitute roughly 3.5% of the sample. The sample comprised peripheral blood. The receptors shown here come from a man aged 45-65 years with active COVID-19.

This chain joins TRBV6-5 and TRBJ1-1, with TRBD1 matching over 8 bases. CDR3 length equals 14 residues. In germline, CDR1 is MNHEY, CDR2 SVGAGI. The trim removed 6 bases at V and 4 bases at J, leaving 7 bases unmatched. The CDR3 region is CASRNQGALTEAFF. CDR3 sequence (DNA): TGTGCCAGCAGAAATCAGGGGGCCCTCACTGAAGCTTTCTTT.

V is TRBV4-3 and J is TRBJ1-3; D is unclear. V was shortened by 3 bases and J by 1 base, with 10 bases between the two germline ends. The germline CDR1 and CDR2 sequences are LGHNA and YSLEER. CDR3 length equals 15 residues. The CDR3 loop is CASSQQVISGNTIYF. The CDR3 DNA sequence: TGCGCCAGCAGCCAGCAGGTGATTTCTGGAAACACCATATATTTT.

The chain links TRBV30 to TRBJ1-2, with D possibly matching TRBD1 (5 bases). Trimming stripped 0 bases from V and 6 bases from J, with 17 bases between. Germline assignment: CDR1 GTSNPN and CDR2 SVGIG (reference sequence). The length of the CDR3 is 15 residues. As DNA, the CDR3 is TGTGCCTGGAGTGTAGGTGCAGGGTCGTCGGATGGCTACACCTTC. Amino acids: CAWSVGAGSSDGYTF.

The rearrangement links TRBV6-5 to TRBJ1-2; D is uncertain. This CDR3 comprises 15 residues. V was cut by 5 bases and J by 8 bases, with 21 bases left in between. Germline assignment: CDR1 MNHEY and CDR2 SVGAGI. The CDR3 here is CASSHLRTFPYGYTF. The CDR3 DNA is TGTGCCAGCAGTCACTTGAGGACTTTCCCTTACGGCTACACCTTC.

The CDR3 protein is CASSIGQGGGYTF. The CDR3 DNA reads as TGTGCCAGTAGTATCGGACAGGGAGGAGGCTACACCTTC. The rearrangement links TRBV19 to TRBJ1-2; 8 bases line up with TRBD1. This CDR3 is built from 13 residues. V shed 3 bases and J 8 bases; nucleotides not matched to a gene: 5. Germline CDR1 reads LNHDA; CDR2 reads SQIVND (reference sequence).

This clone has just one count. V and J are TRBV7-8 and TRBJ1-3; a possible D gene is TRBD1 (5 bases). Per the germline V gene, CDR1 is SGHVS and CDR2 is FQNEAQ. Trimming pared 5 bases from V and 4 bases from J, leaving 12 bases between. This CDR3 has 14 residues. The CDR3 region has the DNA TGTGCCAGCAGCCCAAGGGGCCCCGGAAACACCATATATTTT. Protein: CASSPRGPGNTIYF. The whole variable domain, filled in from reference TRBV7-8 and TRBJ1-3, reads GAGVSQSPRYKVAKRGQDVALRCDPISGHVSLFWYQQALGQGPEFLTYFQNEAQLDKSGLPSDRFFAERPEGSVSTLKIQRTQQEDSAVYLCASSPRGPGNTIYFGEGSWLTVV.

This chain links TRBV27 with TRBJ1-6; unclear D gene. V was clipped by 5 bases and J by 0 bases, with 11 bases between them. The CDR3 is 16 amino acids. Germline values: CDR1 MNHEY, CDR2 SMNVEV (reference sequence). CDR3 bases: TGTGCCAGCAGTACATCGTACCGCTCCTATAATTCACCCCTCCACTTT. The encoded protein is CASSTSYRSYNSPLHF.

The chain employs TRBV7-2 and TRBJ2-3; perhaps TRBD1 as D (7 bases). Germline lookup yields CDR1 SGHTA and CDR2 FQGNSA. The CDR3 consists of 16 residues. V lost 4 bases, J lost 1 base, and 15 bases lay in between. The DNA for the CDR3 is TGTGCCAGCAGCTCCCAGGGGGGACTCGGCACAGATACGCAGTATTTT. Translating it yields CASSSQGGLGTDTQYF. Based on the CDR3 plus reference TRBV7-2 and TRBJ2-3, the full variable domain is GAGVSQSPSNKVTEKGKDVELRCDPISGHTALYWYRQSLGQGLEFLIYFQGNSAPDKSGLPSDRFSAERTGGSVSTLTIQRTQQEDSAVYLCASSSQGGLGTDTQYFGPGTRLTVL.

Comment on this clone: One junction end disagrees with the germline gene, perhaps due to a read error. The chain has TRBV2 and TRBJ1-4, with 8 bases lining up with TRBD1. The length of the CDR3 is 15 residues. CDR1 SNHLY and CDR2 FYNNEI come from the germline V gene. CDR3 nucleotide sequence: TGTGCCAGCAGTCCCTCCCGGGACAGGCCCAGCTTCTGCGTTTTT. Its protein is CASSPSRDRPSFCVF.

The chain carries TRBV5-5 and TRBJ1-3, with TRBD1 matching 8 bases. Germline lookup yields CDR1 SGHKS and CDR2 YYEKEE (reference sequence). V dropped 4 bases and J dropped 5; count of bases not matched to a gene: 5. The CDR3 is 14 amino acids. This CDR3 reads CASSPGTGRNTIYF. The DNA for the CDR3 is TGTGCCAGCAGCCCCGGGACAGGTCGAAACACCATATATTTT.

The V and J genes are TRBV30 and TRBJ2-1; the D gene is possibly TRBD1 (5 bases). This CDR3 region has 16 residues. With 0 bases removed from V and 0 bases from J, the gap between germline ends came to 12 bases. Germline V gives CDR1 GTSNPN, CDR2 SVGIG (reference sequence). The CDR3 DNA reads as TGTGCCTGGAGTGTTGGAAGGGGAAGCTCCTACAATGAGCAGTTCTTC. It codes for CAWSVGRGSSYNEQFF.

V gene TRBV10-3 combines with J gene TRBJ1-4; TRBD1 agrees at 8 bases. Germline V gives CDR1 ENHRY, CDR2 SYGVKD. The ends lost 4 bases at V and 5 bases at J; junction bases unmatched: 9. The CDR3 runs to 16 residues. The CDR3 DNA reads TGTGCCATCAGTGCCTCGACAGGGGAGATAAATGAAAAACTGTTTTTT. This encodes CAISASTGEINEKLFF.

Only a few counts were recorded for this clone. This CDR3 is CASSFRGSTDTQYF. The CDR3 DNA reads TGTGCCAGCAGCTTCAGGGGTAGCACAGATACGCAGTATTTT. The V call is TRBV7-9, the J call TRBJ2-3; D may be TRBD1 (6 bases). Germline V CDR1 and CDR2: SEHNR, FQNEAQ (reference sequence). The CDR3 spans 14 residues. V lost 3 bases and J 0 bases, leaving 7 bases between the germline ends.

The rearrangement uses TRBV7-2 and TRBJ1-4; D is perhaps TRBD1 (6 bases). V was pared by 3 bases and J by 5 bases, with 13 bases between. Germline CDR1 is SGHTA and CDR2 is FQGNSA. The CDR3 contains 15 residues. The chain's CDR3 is CASSLNRDKNEKLFF. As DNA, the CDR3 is TGTGCCAGCAGCTTGAACCGGGACAAGAATGAAAAACTGTTTTTT.

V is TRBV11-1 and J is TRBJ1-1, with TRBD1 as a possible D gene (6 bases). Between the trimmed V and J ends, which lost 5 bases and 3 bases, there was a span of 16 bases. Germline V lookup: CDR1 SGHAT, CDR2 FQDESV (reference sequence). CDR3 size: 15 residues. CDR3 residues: CASSPTTGTYTEAFF. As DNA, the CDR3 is TGTGCCAGCAGCCCAACGACAGGAACCTACACTGAAGCTTTCTTT. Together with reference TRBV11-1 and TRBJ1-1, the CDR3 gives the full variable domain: EAEVAQSPRYKITEKSQAVAFWCDPISGHATLYWYRQILGQGPELLVQFQDESVVDDSQLPKDRFSAERLKGVDSTLKIQPAELGDSAMYLCASSPTTGTYTEAFFGQGTRLTVV.

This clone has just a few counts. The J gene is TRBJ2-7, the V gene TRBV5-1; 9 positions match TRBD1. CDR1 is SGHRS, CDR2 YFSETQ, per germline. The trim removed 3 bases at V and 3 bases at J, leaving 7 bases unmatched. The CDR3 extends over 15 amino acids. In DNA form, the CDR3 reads TGCGCCAGCAGCTCCGGGACAGGGCCCTTCTACGAGCAGTACTTC. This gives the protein CASSSGTGPFYEQYF.

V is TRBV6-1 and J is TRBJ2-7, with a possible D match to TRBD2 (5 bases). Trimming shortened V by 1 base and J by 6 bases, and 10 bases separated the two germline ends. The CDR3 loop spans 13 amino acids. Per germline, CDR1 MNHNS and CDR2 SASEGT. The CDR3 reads CASSEVGSSEQYF. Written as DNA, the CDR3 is TGTGCCAGCAGTGAAGTGGGGAGTAGCGAGCAGTACTTC.

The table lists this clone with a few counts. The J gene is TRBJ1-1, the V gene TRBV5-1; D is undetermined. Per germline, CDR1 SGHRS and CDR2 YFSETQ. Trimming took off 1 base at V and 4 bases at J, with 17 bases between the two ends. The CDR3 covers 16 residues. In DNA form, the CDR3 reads TGCGCCAGCAGCTTGCATCCATTAGCAACGGGCACTGAAGCTTTCTTT. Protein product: CASSLHPLATGTEAFF.

The CDR3 DNA follows: TGTGCCAGCTCACCAGGTACTAGAGGGCAAGGCGAGCAGTACTTC. Translated, it gives CASSPGTRGQGEQYF. The genes are TRBV18 and TRBJ2-7; D perhaps matches TRBD2 (5 bases). The CDR3 extends over 15 amino acids. The V end was cut by 2 bases, the J end by 6 bases, with 17 bases between. Looked up from germline, CDR1 is KGHSH and CDR2 is LQKENI. Drawing the rest from reference TRBV18 and TRBJ2-7, the complete variable domain is NAGVMQNPRHLVRRRGQEARLRCSPMKGHSHVYWYRQLPEEGLKFMVYLQKENIIDESGMPKERFSAEFPKEGPSILRIQQVVRGDSAAYFCASSPGTRGQGEQYFGPGTRLTVT.

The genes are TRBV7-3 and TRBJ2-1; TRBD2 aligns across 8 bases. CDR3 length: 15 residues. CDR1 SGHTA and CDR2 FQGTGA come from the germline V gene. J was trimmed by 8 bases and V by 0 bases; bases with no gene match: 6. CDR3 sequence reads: CASSLTAAGADEQFF. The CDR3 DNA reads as TGTGCCAGCAGCTTAACTGCAGCGGGGGCGGATGAGCAGTTCTTC. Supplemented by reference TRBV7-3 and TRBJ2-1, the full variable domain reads GAGVSQTPSNKVTEKGKYVELRCDPISGHTALYWYRQSLGQGPEFLIYFQGTGAADDSGLPNDRFFAVRPEGSVSTLKIQRTERGDSAVYLCASSLTAAGADEQFFGPGTRLTVL.

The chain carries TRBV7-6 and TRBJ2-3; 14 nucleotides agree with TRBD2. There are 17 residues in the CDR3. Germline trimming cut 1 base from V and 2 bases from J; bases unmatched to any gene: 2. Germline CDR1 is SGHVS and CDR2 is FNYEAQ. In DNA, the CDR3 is TGTGCCAGCAGCTTAGGACTAGCGGGGGGGATCACAGATACGCAGTATTTT. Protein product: CASSLGLAGGITDTQYF.

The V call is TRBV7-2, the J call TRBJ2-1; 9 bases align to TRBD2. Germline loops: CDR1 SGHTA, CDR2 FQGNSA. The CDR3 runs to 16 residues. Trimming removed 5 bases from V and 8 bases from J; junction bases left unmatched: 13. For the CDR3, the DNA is TGTGCCAGCAGCCCGTACTTGCGGGGGGGCGGCGATGAGCAGTTCTTC. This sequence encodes CASSPYLRGGGDEQFF.